Below are 28 T cell receptor beta chains sequenced from a single sample in a study of technical replicates of blood from several donors (TCRdb year 2017). The protocol used for the library was the immunoSEQ multiplex PCR assay. TCRdb took this table from immuneACCESS and kept in-frame rearrangements with V and J called. Such tables lack part of the clones; where checked against another copy, unresolved V genes explain under half of the gap, and the rest is unexplained. This sample gives over 70,000 clones in total; 92% of them show up just once. Together, the top ten hold 0.41% of the sample. The sequencing input was T cells isolated from PBMCs. Receptors were obtained from a human donor in good health.

The gene calls are TRBV28 and TRBJ2-7, with 11 nucleotides matching TRBD2. The trim removed 6 bases at V and 3 bases at J, leaving 7 bases unmatched. Germline V CDR1 and CDR2: MDHEN, SYDVKM. This CDR3 is built from 15 residues. CDR3 in amino acids: CASSPPGLAVYEQYF. The CDR3, as DNA: TGTGCCAGCAGCCCCCCGGGACTAGCGGTCTACGAGCAGTACTTC. Full variable domain (outside the CDR3, taken from reference TRBV28 and TRBJ2-7): DVKVTQSSRYLVKRTGEKVFLECVQDMDHENMFWYRQDPGLGLRLIYFSYDVKMKEKGDIPEGYSVSREKKERFSLILESASTNQTSMYLCASSPPGLAVYEQYFGPGTRLTVT.

The gene calls are TRBV5-1 and TRBJ2-7; 11 bases are shared with TRBD1. J was trimmed by 5 bases and V by 2 bases; bases with no gene match: 3. This CDR3 region has 14 residues. The germline V gene has CDR1 SGHRS and CDR2 YFSETQ. The CDR3 DNA is TGCGCCAGCAGCTTTTGGACAGGGGGCCACGAGCAGTACTTC. Protein sequence: CASSFWTGGHEQYF.

This chain links TRBV28 with TRBJ2-5, with no clear D. The V end lost 2 bases, the J end lost 7 bases, and 8 bases lay between the germline ends. CDR3 length: 12 amino acids. Germline CDR1 reads MDHEN; CDR2 reads SYDVKM. The CDR3 DNA sequence: TGTGCCAGCAGTTTACGCGGCCGGACCCAGTACTTC. It specifies CASSLRGRTQYF.

The chain links TRBV5-1 to TRBJ2-3; TRBD2 is a possible D gene (6 bases). Per the germline V gene, CDR1 is SGHRS and CDR2 is YFSETQ. V was shortened by 3 bases and J by 1 base, with 12 bases between the two germline ends. The CDR3 consists of 15 residues. CDR3 sequence (DNA): TGCGCCAGCAGCTGGATGGGGGAGGGCACAGATACGCAGTATTTT. Translating it yields CASSWMGEGTDTQYF.

V gene TRBV29-1 combines with J gene TRBJ2-7; D might be TRBD2 (5 bases). This CDR3 contains 10 residues. The V end lost 6 bases, the J end lost 6 bases, and 9 bases lay between the germline ends. Germline V CDR1 and CDR2: SQVTM, ANQGSEA. This chain's CDR3 is CSVLAGEQYF. Written as DNA, the CDR3 is TGCAGCGTCCTAGCAGGCGAGCAGTACTTC.

A single count supports this clone. The chain recombines TRBV7-2 with TRBJ2-7; D is perhaps TRBD1 (5 bases). V was clipped by 3 bases and J by 4 bases, with 16 bases between them. The CDR3 sequence is 15 residues long. The V gene's germline CDR1 is SGHTA and CDR2 FQGNSA. DNA of the CDR3: TGTGCCAGCAGCTTGGGAATACAGGTTCTTTACGAGCAGTACTTC. The encoded protein is CASSLGIQVLYEQYF.

The table lists this clone with a few counts. CDR3 DNA sequence: TGTGCCAGCAGCTTATACCAGCGGGAAACCGAGCAGTACTTC. Encoded protein: CASSLYQRETEQYF. The gene calls are TRBV7-2 and TRBJ2-7; 7 nucleotides line up with TRBD2. V was pared by 2 bases and J by 6 bases, with 7 bases of the junction left unmatched. Germline assignment: CDR1 SGHTA and CDR2 FQGNSA. The CDR3 runs to 14 residues.

The J gene is TRBJ2-7, the V gene TRBV9, with a weak D call TRBD1 (6 bases). This CDR3 spans 13 amino acids. CDR1 and CDR2 (germline): SGDLS, YYNGEE. V lost 2 bases and J lost 3, with 9 bases in between. CDR3 DNA sequence: TGTGCCAGCAGCGTCAGGACAGACTACGAGCAGTACTTC. This codes for CASSVRTDYEQYF.

The V and J genes are TRBV11-2 and TRBJ2-2; unclear D gene. Trimming left V 2 bases short and J 8 bases short, with 3 bases between. The germline V gene has CDR1 SGHAT and CDR2 FQNNGV. This CDR3 has 11 amino acids. The CDR3 nucleotides read TGTGCCAGCAGCTTAATAGGGGAGCTGTTTTTT. Translation gives CASSLIGELFF.

The J gene is TRBJ1-3, the V gene TRBV29-1; 7 nucleotides line up with TRBD1. The CDR3 is 13 amino acids. Germline V lookup: CDR1 SQVTM, CDR2 ANQGSEA. V trimming: 6 bases; J trimming: 0 bases; junction bases outside the gene matches: 2. The CDR3 sequence is CSVGQFSGNTIYF. In DNA, the CDR3 is TGCAGCGTGGGACAGTTCTCTGGAAACACCATATATTTT.

The chain links TRBV19 to TRBJ1-5, with 8 bases fitting TRBD1. V shed 8 bases, J shed 0 bases, and the junction held 12 bases outside the gene matches. This CDR3 is 17 amino acids long. The germline V gene encodes CDR1 LNHDA and CDR2 SQIVND (reference sequence). DNA for the CDR3: TGTGCCAGTTGGGGACAGGCAGGATTATATAGCAATCAGCCCCAGCATTTT. Its protein product is CASWGQAGLYSNQPQHF.

The V gene is TRBV29-1, the J gene TRBJ1-2, with a weak D call TRBD1 (6 bases). The CDR3 spans 12 residues. V lost 6 bases, J lost 5 bases, and 13 bases lay in between. Per germline, CDR1 SQVTM and CDR2 ANQGSEA. The CDR3 loop is CSVGDTGYGYTF. CDR3 sequence (DNA): TGCAGCGTCGGGGACACCGGTTATGGCTACACCTTC.

The chain carries TRBV2 and TRBJ2-4; 7 nucleotides match TRBD2. V gave up 7 bases and J gave up 7 bases; unmatched junction bases: 13. The CDR3 runs to 15 residues. Germline CDR1 is SNHLY and CDR2 is FYNNEI. CDR3 residues: CASMSRETAGNIQYF. The CDR3 bases are TGTGCCAGCATGTCGCGGGAGACAGCTGGGAACATTCAGTACTTC.

This rearrangement joins TRBV11-3 to TRBJ2-2, with D possibly TRBD1 on 6 matching bases. Germline CDR1 SGHNT, CDR2 YENEEA. Between the trimmed V and J ends, which lost 2 bases and 6 bases, there was a span of 16 bases. The CDR3 totals 16 residues. CDR3 loop: CASSLHRAIYAGELFF. In DNA form, the CDR3 reads TGTGCCAGCAGCTTACACAGGGCTATTTACGCCGGGGAGCTGTTTTTT. Supplemented by reference TRBV11-3 and TRBJ2-2, the full variable domain reads EAGVVQSPRYKIIEKKQPVAFWCNPISGHNTLYWYLQNLGQGPELLIRYENEEAVDDSQLPKDRFSAERLKGVDSTLKIQPAELGDSAVYLCASSLHRAIYAGELFFGEGSRLTVL.

This sequence joins TRBV13 and TRBJ2-7; TRBD1 is a possible D gene (5 bases). V was pared by 1 base and J by 1 base, with 8 bases between. Germline V lookup: CDR1 PRHDT, CDR2 FYEKMQ (reference sequence). The CDR3 length is 14 residues. CDR3 coding DNA: TGTGCCAGCAGCTTAGAACAGGTTTCCTACGAGCAGTACTTC. The encoded protein is CASSLEQVSYEQYF.

The chain uses TRBV4-1 and TRBJ1-3; the D gene is possibly TRBD1 (5 bases). The CDR3 runs 16 residues. Germline V gene data show CDR1 as MGHRA and CDR2 as YSYEKL. Trimming stripped 0 bases from V and 1 base from J, with 10 bases between. The CDR3 spells CASSQDRGLSGNTIYF. CDR3 coding DNA: TGCGCCAGCAGCCAAGACCGGGGACTATCTGGAAACACCATATATTTT.

The chain joins TRBV25-1 to TRBJ2-7, with TRBD1 matching over 10 bases. V lost 4 bases, J lost 1 base, and 10 bases stayed unmatched. This CDR3 region has 17 residues. The V gene's germline CDR1 is MGHDK and CDR2 SYGVNS. CDR3 protein: CASSVTPGQGISYEQYF. The CDR3 DNA reads as TGTGCCAGCAGTGTAACTCCGGGACAGGGGATTTCCTACGAGCAGTACTTC.

V is TRBV6-6 and J is TRBJ2-1; TRBD1 might be the D (6 bases). CDR1 is MNHNY, CDR2 SVGAGI, per germline (reference sequence). The CDR3 is 14 residues long. Trimming pared 1 base from V and 9 bases from J, leaving 13 bases between. The DNA of the CDR3 is TGTGCCAGCAGTTACTTAGGGACAATTATTGAGCAGTTCTTC. As protein: CASSYLGTIIEQFF.

This rearrangement joins TRBV27 to TRBJ2-7, with 7 bases aligning to TRBD1. Per germline, CDR1 MNHEY and CDR2 SMNVEV (reference sequence). V lost 5 bases to trimming and J lost 3 bases; unmatched junction nucleotides: 4. The CDR3 runs 13 residues. DNA for the CDR3: TGTGCCAGCAGTCTGACAGGGAACTACGAGCAGTACTTC. Its translation: CASSLTGNYEQYF.

This rearrangement joins TRBV28 to TRBJ2-3; possible D gene TRBD2, 5 bases. V was pared by 5 bases and J by 1 base, with 7 bases between. The CDR3 spans 13 residues. The germline V gene has CDR1 MDHEN and CDR2 SYDVKM. CDR3 in amino acids: CASSPGGTDTQYF. CDR3 coding DNA: TGTGCCAGCAGTCCCGGGGGCACAGATACGCAGTATTTT.

The J gene is TRBJ2-5, the V gene TRBV5-1, with D perhaps TRBD1 (6 bases). CDR3 length: 13 residues. In germline, CDR1 is SGHRS, CDR2 YFSETQ. V lost 4 bases to trimming and J lost 2 bases, with 9 bases between them. The CDR3 here is CASSRDTQETQYF. The CDR3 DNA follows: TGCGCCAGCAGCCGGGACACACAAGAGACCCAGTACTTC. The full variable domain, completed using reference TRBV5-1 and TRBJ2-5, is KAGVTQTPRYLIKTRGQQVTLSCSPISGHRSVSWYQQTPGQGLQFLFEYFSETQRNKGNFPGRFSGRQFSNSRSEMNVSTLELGDSALYLCASSRDTQETQYFGPGTRLLVL.

This clone was picked up one time. This chain connects TRBV5-4 to TRBJ1-1; 9 bases are a match to TRBD1. Germline-derived CDR1 and CDR2 are SGHNT and YYREEE (reference sequence). The ends lost 3 bases at V and 1 base at J; junction bases unmatched: 1. The CDR3 sequence is 14 residues long. CDR3 nucleotides: TGTGCCAGCAGCTGGGGACAGGGGAACACTGAAGCTTTCTTT. It encodes CASSWGQGNTEAFF.

The chain is built from TRBV18 and TRBJ2-1, with TRBD2 identical over 9 bases. This CDR3 has 15 residues. Germline V gene data show CDR1 as KGHSH and CDR2 as LQKENI. Losses at the gene ends were 2 bases for V and 7 bases for J; bases not matched to a gene: 6. The CDR3 DNA reads TGTGCCAGCTCACCAGTTAGCGGGAGCAAGAATGAGCAGTTCTTC. Encoded protein: CASSPVSGSKNEQFF.

This clone was counted a single time. The chain is built from TRBV6-5 and TRBJ2-7; perhaps TRBD1 as D (5 bases). The CDR3 spans 16 residues. Per the germline V gene, CDR1 is MNHEY and CDR2 is SVGAGI. The V end was cut by 2 bases, the J end by 2 bases, with 16 bases between. The CDR3 DNA is TGTGCCAGCAGTTACGATTACAGGCCTTTTACCTACGAGCAGTACTTC. As protein: CASSYDYRPFTYEQYF.

This chain joins TRBV7-9 and TRBJ2-7, with D perhaps TRBD2 (5 bases). The V gene lost 6 bases and the J gene lost 6 bases, with 18 bases spanning the gap. The CDR3 spans 14 residues. Germline V gives CDR1 SEHNR, CDR2 FQNEAQ (reference sequence). In DNA form, the CDR3 reads TGTGCCAGCAGACATGTCGGGGAAATCGGCGAGCAGTACTTC. As protein: CASRHVGEIGEQYF.

The CDR3 nucleotides are TGCAGCGTTGTGAGGACAGGGGTAAGGGAGCAGTACTTC. Amino acids: CSVVRTGVREQYF. The J gene is TRBJ2-7, the V gene TRBV29-1, with 9 bases aligning to TRBD1. Germline-derived CDR1 and CDR2 are SQVTM and ANQGSEA. V dropped 4 bases and J dropped 7; count of bases not matched to a gene: 8. There are 13 residues in the CDR3.

The V gene is TRBV4-1, the J gene TRBJ2-5; tentatively, D is TRBD2 (5 bases). Germline V gene data show CDR1 as MGHRA and CDR2 as YSYEKL. V dropped 0 bases and J dropped 5 bases, with 10 bases sitting between them. This CDR3 contains 14 residues. In nucleotides, the CDR3 is TGCGCCAGCAGCCAAGAGGTGCGGGCGGAGACCCAGTACTTC. Protein product: CASSQEVRAETQYF.

V is TRBV10-3 and J is TRBJ2-3; 7 nucleotides align to TRBD2. V dropped 0 bases and J dropped 6; count of bases not matched to a gene: 6. Germline-derived CDR1 and CDR2 are ENHRY and SYGVKD. The CDR3 has 15 residues. CDR3 sequence: CAISESGRERDTQYF. The CDR3 DNA is TGTGCCATCAGTGAGTCGGGGCGGGAGAGGGATACGCAGTATTTT.